The T cell receptor beta chain under discussion was sequenced for a study of cytomegalovirus exposure and HLA in healthy donors. Primers included in the PCR were 60 Vbeta and 13 Jbeta primers. The protocol was immunoSEQ multiplex PCR, while the TCRdb copy is restricted to in-frame clones and leaves out a portion. The sample consists of 120,000 to 150,000 clones, around two thirds of them appearing once. The CDR3 extends over 17 amino acids. Trimming stripped 0 bases from V and 3 bases from J, with 17 bases between. Germline V lookup: CDR1 SGHVS, CDR2 FNYEAQ. The V gene is TRBV7-6, the J gene TRBJ1-1; D is ambiguous. Input material: PBMCs. This clonotype was sampled from a woman between 18 and 29 years old in good health and CMV-seronegative. Written as DNA, the CDR3 is TGTGCCAGCAGCTTAGCGGGAGACTACGAGACGTACACTGAAGCTTTCTTT. Protein: CASSLAGDYETYTEAFF.